This T cell receptor beta chain was identified during a study of beta chain features in type 1 diabetes. The germline V gene encodes CDR1 KGHSH and CDR2 LQKENI. With V trimmed by 6 bases and J by 5 bases, 15 bases remained unmatched. The CDR3 has 17 amino acids. Whole-study findings and limits: Shortening of TCRB CDR3s, moderate but significant, appeared in all four CD4+ subsets of Type 1 diabetes patients.

The sequenced template was cDNA made from the entire isolated RNA. Sequencing used immunoSEQ multiplex PCR; TCRdb keeps in-frame clones, though not all of them. The profile shows about 360,000 clones, over 9.5% of them singletons. Each of the CD4+ naive, central memory, regulatory and stem cell-like memory populations was sorted via CD45RO/CCR7/CD25/CD127/CD95/CD27. About this clone: Antigen specificity is unknown.

The chain recombines TRBV18 with TRBJ1-4; 7 nucleotides agree with TRBD1. This TCR came from a woman aged 18-29 years with type 1 diabetes. Material: naive CD4+ T cells from blood. The chain's CDR3 is CASSLLLLGTANEKLFF. CDR3 nucleotide sequence: TGTGCCAGCTCTCTCCTATTGCTTGGGACAGCAAATGAAAAACTGTTTTTT.